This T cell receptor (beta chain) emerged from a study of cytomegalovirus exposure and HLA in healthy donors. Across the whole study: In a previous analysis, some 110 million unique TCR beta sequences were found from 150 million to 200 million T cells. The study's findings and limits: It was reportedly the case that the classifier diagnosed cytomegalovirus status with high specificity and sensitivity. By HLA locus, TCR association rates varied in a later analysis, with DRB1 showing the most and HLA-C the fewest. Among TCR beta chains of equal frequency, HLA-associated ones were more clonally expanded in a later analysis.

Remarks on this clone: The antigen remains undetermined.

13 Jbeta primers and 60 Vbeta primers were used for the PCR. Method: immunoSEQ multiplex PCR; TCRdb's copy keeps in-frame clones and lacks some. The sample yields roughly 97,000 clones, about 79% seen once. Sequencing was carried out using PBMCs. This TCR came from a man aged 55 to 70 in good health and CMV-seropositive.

CDR3 protein: CASSPAGVSNQPQHF. The CDR3 bases are TGTGCCAGCAGTCCCGCAGGGGTGAGCAATCAGCCCCAGCATTTT. V and J are TRBV6-5 and TRBJ1-5, with D tentatively TRBD1 (6 bases). Germline-derived CDR1 and CDR2 are MNHEY and SVGAGI. V was cut by 5 bases and J by 1 base, with 12 bases left in between. The CDR3 extends over 15 amino acids.